Presented here are 7 T cell receptor beta chains from one specimen sequenced in a study of technical replicates of blood from a handful of donors. Sequenced by immunoSEQ multiplex PCR; TCRdb stores in-frame clones only, minus some. This table has 55,000 to 75,000 clones, approximately 95% appearing once. The sequencing sample was made of PBMCs. These receptors were obtained from a human donor in good health. Some clones in this sample may be carry-over from other donors' samples.

The rearrangement joins TRBV19 to TRBJ1-6; TRBD1 matches at 7 bases. Germline V gene sequence: CDR1 LNHDA, CDR2 SQIVND (reference sequence). The CDR3 length is 16 residues. V shed 3 bases, J shed 12 bases, and the junction held 14 bases outside the gene matches. CDR3 sequence: CASSINHGQVNGPLHF. The CDR3 DNA reads as TGTGCCAGTAGTATCAACCACGGACAGGTTAACGGACCCCTCCACTTT.

The gene calls are TRBV19 and TRBJ1-1; D remains ambiguous. Germline loops: CDR1 LNHDA, CDR2 SQIVND (reference sequence). V dropped 7 bases and J dropped 8 bases, with 11 bases sitting between them. This CDR3 spans 11 amino acids. The chain's CDR3 is CASTEEAEAFF. CDR3 coding DNA: TGTGCCAGTACTGAGGAGGCGGAAGCTTTCTTT.

The chain has TRBV7-2 and TRBJ2-5; D is possibly TRBD1 (5 bases). The CDR3 has 13 residues. Germline CDR1 and CDR2: SGHTA and FQGNSA. The ends were cut back, 3 bases at V and 2 bases at J, with 7 bases in the middle. CDR3 protein: CASSFRGQETQYF. The CDR3 region has the DNA TGTGCCAGCAGCTTTAGGGGTCAAGAGACCCAGTACTTC. The full variable domain, in which reference TRBV7-2 and TRBJ2-5 provide the parts outside the CDR3, is GAGVSQSPSNKVTEKGKDVELRCDPISGHTALYWYRQSLGQGLEFLIYFQGNSAPDKSGLPSDRFSAERTGGSVSTLTIQRTQQEDSAVYLCASSFRGQETQYFGPGTRLLVL.

This chain joins TRBV4-3 and TRBJ2-7, with TRBD2 identical over 12 bases. Germline lookup yields CDR1 LGHNA and CDR2 YSLEER. After removal of 3 bases from V and 4 bases from J, the junction contained 7 bases not matched to a gene. The length of the CDR3 is 16 residues. The DNA for the CDR3 is TGCGCCAGCAGCCAGGGGCTTGGACTAGCGGGATACGAGCAGTACTTC. It codes for CASSQGLGLAGYEQYF.

The gene calls are TRBV6-5 and TRBJ1-1, with TRBD1 matching over 7 bases. The trim removed 4 bases at V and 6 bases at J, leaving 14 bases unmatched. The germline CDR1 and CDR2 sequences are MNHEY and SVGAGI. The CDR3 has 16 residues. The CDR3 coding sequence is TGTGCCAGCAGTTTCCGGGGACAGCTCCCACGCCCTGAAGCTTTCTTT. Amino acid sequence: CASSFRGQLPRPEAFF.

The J gene is TRBJ2-2, the V gene TRBV5-1, with 13 bases identical to TRBD2. The CDR3 covers 15 residues. The V and J ends lost 2 bases and 8 bases, in that order; junction bases with no gene match: 3. CDR1 and CDR2 from the germline V gene are SGHRS and YFSETQ. The CDR3 DNA is TGCGCCAGCAGCTTTGGGACTAGCGGGGCTGGGGAGCTGTTTTTT. Its translation is CASSFGTSGAGELFF. The entire variable domain, with the rest obtained from reference TRBV5-1 and TRBJ2-2, is as follows: KAGVTQTPRYLIKTRGQQVTLSCSPISGHRSVSWYQQTPGQGLQFLFEYFSETQRNKGNFPGRFSGRQFSNSRSEMNVSTLELGDSALYLCASSFGTSGAGELFFGEGSRLTVL.

The J gene is TRBJ2-5, the V gene TRBV6-6; 9 bases align to TRBD2. Per germline, CDR1 MNHNY and CDR2 SVGAGI (reference sequence). The V segment lost 6 bases and the J segment 5 bases; nucleotides outside the gene matches: 13. This CDR3 is 16 amino acids long. The CDR3 protein is CASSRRAGGLGETQYF. Written as DNA, the CDR3 is TGTGCCAGCAGCCGGAGGGCGGGGGGGCTGGGGGAGACCCAGTACTTC.